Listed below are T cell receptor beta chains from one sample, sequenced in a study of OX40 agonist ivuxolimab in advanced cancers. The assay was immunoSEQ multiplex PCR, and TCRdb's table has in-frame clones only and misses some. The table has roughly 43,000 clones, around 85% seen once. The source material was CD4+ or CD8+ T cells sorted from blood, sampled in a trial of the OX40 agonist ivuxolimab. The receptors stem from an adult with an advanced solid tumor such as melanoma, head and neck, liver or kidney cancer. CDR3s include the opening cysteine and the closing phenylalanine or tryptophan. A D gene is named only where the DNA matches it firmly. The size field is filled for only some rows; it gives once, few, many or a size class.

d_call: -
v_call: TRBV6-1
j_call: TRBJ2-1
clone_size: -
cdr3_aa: CASSENIGGNEQFF
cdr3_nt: TGTGCCAGCAGTGAGAACATCGGGGGCAATGAGCAGTTCTTC

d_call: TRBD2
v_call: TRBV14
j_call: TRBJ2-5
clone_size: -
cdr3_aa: CASSQAGLAGGQETQYF
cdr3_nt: TGTGCCAGCAGCCAAGCCGGACTAGCGGGGGGTCAAGAGACCCAGTACTTC

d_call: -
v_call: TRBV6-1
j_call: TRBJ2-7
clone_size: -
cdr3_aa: CASASTSSLSYEQYF
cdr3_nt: TGTGCCAGCGCCTCGACTTCTTCCCTATCGTACGAGCAGTACTTC

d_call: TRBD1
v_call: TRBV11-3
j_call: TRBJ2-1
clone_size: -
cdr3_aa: CASSLDPGTGTQFF
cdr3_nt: TGTGCCAGCAGCTTAGATCCCGGGACAGGGACGCAGTTCTTC

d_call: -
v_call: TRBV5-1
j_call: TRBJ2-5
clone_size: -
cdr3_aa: CASSLGDRRQETQYF
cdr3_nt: TGCGCCAGCAGCTTGGGAGACAGGAGGCAAGAGACCCAGTACTTC

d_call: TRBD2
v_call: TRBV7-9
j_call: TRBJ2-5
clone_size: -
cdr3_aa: CASTSGRGTQYF
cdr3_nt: TGTGCCAGCACTAGCGGGCGGGGGACCCAGTACTTC

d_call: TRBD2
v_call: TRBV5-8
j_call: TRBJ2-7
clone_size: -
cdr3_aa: CASSLHRTGGLYEQYF
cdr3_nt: TGTGCCAGCAGCTTGCATCGTACGGGGGGTTTGTACGAGCAGTACTTC

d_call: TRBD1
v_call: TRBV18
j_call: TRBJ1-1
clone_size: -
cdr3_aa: CASSQGTGGNTEAFF
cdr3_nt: TGTGCCAGCTCACAGGGCACAGGGGGAAACACTGAAGCTTTCTTT

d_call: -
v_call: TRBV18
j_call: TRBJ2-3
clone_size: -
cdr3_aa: CASSPGSTDTQYF
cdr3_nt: TGTGCCAGCTCACCTGGTAGCACAGATACGCAGTATTTT

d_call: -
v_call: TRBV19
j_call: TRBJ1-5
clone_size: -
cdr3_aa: CASSRNSNQPQHF
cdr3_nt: TGTGCCAGTAGTCGGAATAGCAATCAGCCCCAGCATTTT

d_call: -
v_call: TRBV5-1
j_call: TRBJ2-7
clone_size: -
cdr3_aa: CASSYWAGSSYEQYF
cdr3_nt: TGCGCCAGCAGCTATTGGGCGGGGAGCTCCTACGAGCAGTACTTC

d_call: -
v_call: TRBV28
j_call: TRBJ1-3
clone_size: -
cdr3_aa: CASSLDSSTGNTIYF
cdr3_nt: TGTGCCAGCAGTTTGGACAGCTCAACTGGAAACACCATATATTTT

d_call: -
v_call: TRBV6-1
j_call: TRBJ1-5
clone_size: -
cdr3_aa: CASSTMGQQIRPQHF
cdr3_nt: TGTGCCAGCAGTACCATGGGGCAGCAGATCAGGCCCCAGCATTTT

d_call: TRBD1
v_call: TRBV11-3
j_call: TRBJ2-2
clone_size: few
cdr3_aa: CASSPSRDRDTGELFF
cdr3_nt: TGTGCCAGCAGCCCTTCCCGGGACAGGGACACCGGGGAGCTGTTTTTT

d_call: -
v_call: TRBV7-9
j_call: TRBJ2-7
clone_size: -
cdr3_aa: CASSLGQGGLYEQYF
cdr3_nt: TGTGCCAGCAGCTTAGGTCAGGGGGGCCTCTACGAGCAGTACTTC

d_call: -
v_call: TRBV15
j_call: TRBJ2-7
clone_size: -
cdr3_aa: CATSRDRASYEQYF
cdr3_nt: TGTGCCACCAGCAGAGATCGGGCTAGCTACGAGCAGTACTTC

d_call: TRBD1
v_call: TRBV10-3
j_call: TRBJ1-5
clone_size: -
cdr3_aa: CAIRGQGSNQPQHF
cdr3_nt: TGTGCCATCAGGGGACAGGGAAGCAATCAGCCCCAGCATTTT

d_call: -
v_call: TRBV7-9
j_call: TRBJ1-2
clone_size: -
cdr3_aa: CASSEDWLGYTF
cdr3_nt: TGTGCCAGCAGCGAGGACTGGCTCGGCTACACCTTC

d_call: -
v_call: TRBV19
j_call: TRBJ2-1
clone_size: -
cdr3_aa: CASSRGSHNEQFF
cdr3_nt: TGTGCCAGTTCTAGGGGATCGCACAATGAGCAGTTCTTC

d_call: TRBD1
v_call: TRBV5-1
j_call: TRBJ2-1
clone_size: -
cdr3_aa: CASSDPGGPRNEQFF
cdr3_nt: TGCGCCAGCAGCGACCCAGGGGGACCTAGGAATGAGCAGTTCTTC

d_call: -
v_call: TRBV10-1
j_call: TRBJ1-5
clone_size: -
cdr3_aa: CASVRQAPGSNQPQHF
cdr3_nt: TGCGCCAGCGTACGACAGGCGCCTGGGAGCAATCAGCCCCAGCATTTT

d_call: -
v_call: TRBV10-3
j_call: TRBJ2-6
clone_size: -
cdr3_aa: CATRSPGANVLTF
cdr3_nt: TGTGCCACCCGAAGCCCTGGGGCCAACGTCCTGACTTTC

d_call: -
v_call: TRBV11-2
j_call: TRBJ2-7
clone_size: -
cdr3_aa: CASSLGLGGEEYF
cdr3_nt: TGTGCCAGCAGCCTAGGACTTGGGGGCGAGGAGTACTTC

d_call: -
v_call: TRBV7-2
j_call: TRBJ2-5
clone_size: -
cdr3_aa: CASSEGETQYF
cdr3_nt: TGTGCCTCCTCGGAGGGGGAGACCCAGTACTTC

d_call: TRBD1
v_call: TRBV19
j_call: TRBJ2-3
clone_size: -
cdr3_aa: CASNRGLSTDTQYF
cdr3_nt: TGTGCCAGCAACAGGGGGCTGAGCACAGATACGCAGTATTTT

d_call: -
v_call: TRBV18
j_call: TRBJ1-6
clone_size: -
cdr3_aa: CASSQGTESSPLHF
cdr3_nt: TGTGCCAGCTCGCAAGGGACGGAGTCTTCACCCCTCCACTTT

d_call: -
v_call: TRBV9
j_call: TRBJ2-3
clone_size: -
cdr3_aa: CASSVAPNPDTQYF
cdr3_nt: TGTGCCAGCAGCGTAGCCCCTAATCCAGATACGCAGTATTTT

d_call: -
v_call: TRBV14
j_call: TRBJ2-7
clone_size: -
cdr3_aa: CASSQGTAYEQYF
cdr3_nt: TGTGCCAGCAGCCAAGGGACGGCCTACGAGCAGTACTTC

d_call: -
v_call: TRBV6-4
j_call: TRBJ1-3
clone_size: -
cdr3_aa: CASIGKSSGNTIYF
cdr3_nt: TGTGCCAGCATTGGGAAGAGCTCTGGAAACACCATATATTTT

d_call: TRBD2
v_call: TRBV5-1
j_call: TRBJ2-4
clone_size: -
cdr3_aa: CASSLGGSQNIQYF
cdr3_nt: TGCGCCAGCAGCCTGGGGGGGAGCCAAAACATTCAGTACTTC

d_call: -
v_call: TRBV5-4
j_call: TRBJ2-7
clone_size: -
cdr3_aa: CASSSGGGGSYEQYF
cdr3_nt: TGTGCCAGCAGCTCGGGCGGGGGCGGCTCCTACGAGCAGTACTTC

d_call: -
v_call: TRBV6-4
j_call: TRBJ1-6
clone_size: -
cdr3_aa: CASSGVPNSPLHF
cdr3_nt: TGTGCCAGCAGTGGGGTGCCTAATTCACCCCTCCACTTT

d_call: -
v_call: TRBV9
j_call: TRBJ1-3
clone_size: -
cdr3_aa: CASSAQQGLGASGNTIYF
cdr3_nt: TGTGCCAGCAGCGCACAACAGGGATTGGGCGCCTCTGGAAACACCATATATTTT

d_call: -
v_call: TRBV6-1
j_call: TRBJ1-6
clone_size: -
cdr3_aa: CASSESTGSPLHF
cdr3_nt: TGTGCCAGCAGTGAAAGTACAGGGTCACCCCTCCACTTT

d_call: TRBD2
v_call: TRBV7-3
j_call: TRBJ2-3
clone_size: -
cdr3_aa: CASSPSGGASDTQYF
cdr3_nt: TGTGCCAGCAGCCCTAGCGGGGGGGCTTCAGATACGCAGTATTTT

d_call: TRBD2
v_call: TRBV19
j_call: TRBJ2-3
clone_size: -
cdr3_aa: CASRGVVTSGIYTDTQYF
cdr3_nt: TGTGCCAGTAGGGGAGTGGTGACTAGCGGGATTTACACAGATACGCAGTATTTT

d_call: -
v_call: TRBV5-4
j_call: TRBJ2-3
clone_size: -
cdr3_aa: CASTTTLGGAGTDTQYF
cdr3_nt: TGTGCCAGCACAACTACCTTGGGGGGGGCCGGCACAGATACGCAGTATTTT

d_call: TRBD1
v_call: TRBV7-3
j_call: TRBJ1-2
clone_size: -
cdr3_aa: CASSRGQGTYNYGYTF
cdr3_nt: TGTGCCAGCAGCCGGGGACAGGGGACTTATAACTATGGCTACACCTTC

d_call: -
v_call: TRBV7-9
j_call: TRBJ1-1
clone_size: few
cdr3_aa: CASSRGSTEAFF
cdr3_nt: TGTGCCAGCTCCCGGGGGTCCACTGAAGCTTTCTTT

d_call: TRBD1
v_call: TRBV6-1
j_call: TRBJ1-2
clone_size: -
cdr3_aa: CASSPTGTGYGYTF
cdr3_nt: TGTGCCAGCAGCCCAACCGGGACAGGCTATGGCTACACCTTC

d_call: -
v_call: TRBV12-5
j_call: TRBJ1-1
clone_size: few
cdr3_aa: CASGLGGNTEAFF
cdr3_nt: TGTGCTAGTGGTTTGGGGGGGAACACTGAAGCTTTCTTT

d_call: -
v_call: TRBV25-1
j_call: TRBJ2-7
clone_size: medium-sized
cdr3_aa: CASSEWGEIYEQYF
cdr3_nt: TGTGCCAGCAGTGAATGGGGGGAAATCTACGAGCAGTACTTC

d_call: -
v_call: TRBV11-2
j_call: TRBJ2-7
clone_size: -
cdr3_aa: CASSPGDWHYEQYF
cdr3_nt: TGTGCCAGCAGCCCGGGGGACTGGCACTACGAGCAGTACTTC

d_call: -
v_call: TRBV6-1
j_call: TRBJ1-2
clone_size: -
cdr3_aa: CASSSPENYGYTF
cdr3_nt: TGTGCCAGCAGTTCTCCAGAAAACTATGGCTACACCTTC

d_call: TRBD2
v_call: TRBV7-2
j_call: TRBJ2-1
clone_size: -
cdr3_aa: CASSYRTSGGAPEQFF
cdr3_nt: TGTGCCAGCAGCTATCGGACTAGCGGGGGGGCCCCTGAGCAGTTCTTC

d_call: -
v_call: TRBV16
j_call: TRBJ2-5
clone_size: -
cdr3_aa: CASSQFGRGMSEETQYF
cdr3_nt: TGTGCCAGCAGCCAATTTGGGCGCGGTATGAGTGAGGAGACCCAGTACTTC